The entry below gives a single T cell receptor beta chain sequence along with its context. TCRdb's table, derived via immunoSEQ multiplex PCR, lists solely in-frame clones and lacks some. The sample contains about 230,000 clones, around 90% of which appear only once. This CDR3 comprises 20 residues. The germline V gene encodes CDR1 MNHEY and CDR2 SMNVEV (reference sequence). The V segment lost 6 bases and the J segment 3 bases; nucleotides outside the gene matches: 22. The data stem from a study of blood T cell repertoires in COVID-19. The V gene is TRBV27, the J gene TRBJ1-1, with TRBD1 identical over 10 bases. Sequenced material: peripheral blood. The sequence was collected from a woman in her late teens or twenties who had recovered from COVID-19. The CDR3 DNA sequence: TGTGCCAGCAGCCCGACTATTTGGGGAGGGACAGGGGTTAGTGACACTGAAGCTTTCTTT. Its translation is CASSPTIWGGTGVSDTEAFF.